The 14 T cell receptor beta chains given below trace back to one sample, sequenced in a study of T cells in tumors after PD-1 blockade. The table came from immunoSEQ multiplex PCR; TCRdb's copy has only in-frame clones and leaves some out. The table lists 5,000 to 6,500 clones, about four fifths of them singletons. The specimen was PBMCs, collected after anti-PD-1 therapy. Source of these receptors: a human donor with advanced basal cell or squamous cell carcinoma (not recorded which).

The genes are TRBV30 and TRBJ1-5; possible D gene TRBD1, 5 bases. Germline lookup yields CDR1 GTSNPN and CDR2 SVGIG (reference sequence). This CDR3 contains 14 residues. The V and J ends lost 1 base and 1 base respectively, with 8 bases between them. Here the CDR3 DNA reads TGTGCCTGGAGTGCAGGGATGAGCAATCAGCCCCAGCATTTT. Translated, it gives CAWSAGMSNQPQHF.

The V gene is TRBV2, the J gene TRBJ1-4; D uncertain. From germline, CDR1 is SNHLY and CDR2 FYNNEI. Trimming took off 7 bases at V and 7 bases at J, with 19 bases between the two ends. The CDR3 contains 15 residues. In DNA form, the CDR3 reads TGTGCCAGCACAGTGGATAAGAGGAGCGCTGAAAAACTGTTTTTT. Its translation is CASTVDKRSAEKLFF.

This clone was counted only a few times. This chain uses TRBV6-5 with TRBJ2-1; 7 positions match TRBD1. The CDR3 runs to 16 residues. V trimming: 0 bases; J trimming: 5 bases; junction bases outside the gene matches: 7. From germline, CDR1 is MNHEY and CDR2 SVGAGI. The CDR3 protein is CASSYSGAGTDNEQFF. As DNA, the CDR3 is TGTGCCAGCAGTTACTCTGGGGCAGGGACAGACAATGAGCAGTTCTTC.

J is TRBJ1-2 and V is TRBV4-3; possibly TRBD1 for D (6 bases). The V gene's germline CDR1 is LGHNA and CDR2 YSLEER. The CDR3 is made up of 15 amino acids. The V end lost 7 bases, the J end lost 2 bases, and 17 bases lay between the germline ends. CDR3 DNA: TGCGCCAGCAAAAACGTGGGGGGCCAGAACTATGGCTACACCTTC. As protein: CASKNVGGQNYGYTF.

The rearrangement links TRBV7-2 to TRBJ2-7; D perhaps matches TRBD2 (6 bases). The germline gives CDR1 SGHTA, CDR2 FQGNSA. The germline V and J ends were trimmed by 4 bases and 5 bases, with 15 bases remaining between them. CDR3 length: 14 amino acids. This CDR3 reads CASSSRGKGNEQYF. For the CDR3, the DNA is TGTGCCAGCAGCTCCCGGGGGAAGGGGAACGAGCAGTACTTC.

J is TRBJ2-5 and V is TRBV18; perhaps TRBD1 as D (7 bases). Germline loops: CDR1 KGHSH, CDR2 LQKENI. The CDR3 contains 15 residues. V lost 1 base and J lost 3, with 12 bases in between. The CDR3 loop reads CASSPRQGGKETQYF. CDR3 DNA sequence: TGTGCCAGCTCACCACGACAGGGAGGAAAAGAGACCCAGTACTTC.

The CDR3 DNA follows: TGTGCCAGCAGCGTCTCGGGACAGGGGGACGGCTACACCTTC. Amino acids: CASSVSGQGDGYTF. The chain combines TRBV9 with TRBJ1-2, with TRBD1 identical over 11 bases. The germline gives CDR1 SGDLS, CDR2 YYNGEE. Trimming removed 2 bases from V and 8 bases from J; junction bases left unmatched: 5. The CDR3 has 14 residues.

The CDR3 region is CAIRGDREDYGYTF. The CDR3 DNA reads TGTGCCATCAGGGGAGACAGGGAGGACTATGGCTACACCTTC. This chain uses TRBV10-3 with TRBJ1-2, with 7 nucleotides matching TRBD1. Germline V gene sequence: CDR1 ENHRY, CDR2 SYGVKD. The V and J ends lost 6 bases and 3 bases, in that order; junction bases with no gene match: 7. This CDR3 has 14 amino acids.

The gene calls are TRBV29-1 and TRBJ2-3, with 7 bases fitting TRBD1. Germline V gives CDR1 SQVTM, CDR2 ANQGSEA. The junction had 11 bases not matched to a gene; V was cut back by 5 bases and J by 0 bases. The CDR3 has 16 amino acids. CDR3 nucleotide sequence: TGCAGCGTTCCTCAGGGGACAGTCACTAGCACAGATACGCAGTATTTT. Amino acid sequence: CSVPQGTVTSTDTQYF.

This rearrangement joins TRBV5-1 to TRBJ1-2; D is unresolved. In germline, CDR1 is SGHRS, CDR2 YFSETQ. The CDR3 consists of 13 residues. The V end lost 4 bases, the J end lost 7 bases, and 14 bases lay between the germline ends. CDR3 amino acids: CASSPPDPGGYTF. The CDR3 DNA sequence: TGCGCCAGCAGCCCCCCCGACCCAGGTGGCTACACCTTC.

The rearrangement links TRBV2 to TRBJ1-4, with 7 bases that match TRBD1. The V segment lost 7 bases and the J segment 4 bases; nucleotides outside the gene matches: 3. In germline, CDR1 is SNHLY, CDR2 FYNNEI. The CDR3 consists of 13 residues. CDR3: CASNRDSNEKLFF. CDR3 in DNA: TGTGCCAGCAACCGGGACAGTAATGAAAAACTGTTTTTT.

The chain recombines TRBV7-9 with TRBJ2-5; 13 bases line up with TRBD2. Per germline, CDR1 SEHNR and CDR2 FQNEAQ (reference sequence). With 5 bases clipped from V and 4 bases from J, the junction kept 4 bases outside the gene matches. CDR3 length: 15 residues. CDR3 DNA sequence: TGTGCCAGCAGCCGGACTAGCGGGGGTGGAGAGACCCAGTACTTC. Protein: CASSRTSGGGETQYF.

About this clone: One end of the junction is discordant with germline, which a read error may explain. This rearrangement joins TRBV3-1 (or the pseudogene TRBV3-2) to TRBJ2-2; D is possibly TRBD1 or TRBD2 (6 bases each). From germline, CDR1 is LGHDT and CDR2 YNNKEL (reference sequence). This CDR3 is 13 amino acids long. The CDR3 DNA is TGCGGTGACGGGGGCCGACACACCGGGGAGCTGTTTTTT. This encodes CGDGGRHTGELFF.

This clone counts as medium-sized. Here the CDR3 reads CASSQGQPRTDTQYF. The CDR3 bases are TGCGCCAGCAGCCAAGGTCAGCCACGCACAGATACGCAGTATTTT. The V call is TRBV4-3, the J call TRBJ2-3; no clear D gene. The length of the CDR3 is 15 residues. The V gene's germline CDR1 is LGHNA and CDR2 YSLEER. V lost 1 base and J lost 1, with 9 bases in between.